The rows below give T cell receptor beta chains drawn from one sample of a study of blood T cell repertoires in COVID-19. Libraries were prepared by immunoSEQ multiplex PCR; TCRdb keeps only in-frame clonotypes and omits some of them. The sample has roughly 260,000 clones; about 88% are singletons. The sequenced sample was peripheral blood. The receptors derive from a woman aged 30 to 39 with COVID-19, enrolled during active disease. Each CDR3 is given with its conserved first and last residue. A D gene is named only where the DNA matches it firmly. The size of a clone is reported for some rows only, either as once, few or many, or as a class for expanded clones.

clone_size,v_call,d_call,cdr3_length,j_call,cdr3_aa,cdr3_nt
.,TRBV5-1,.,14,TRBJ2-5,CASSPGVETQTQYF,TGCGCCAGCAGCCCGGGGGTGGAGACGCAGACCCAGTACTTC
.,TRBV20-1,.,11,TRBJ2-3,CSGQGTDTQYF,TGCAGTGGGCAGGGCACAGATACGCAGTATTTT
.,TRBV19,TRBD1,14,TRBJ1-5,CASSTGTDNQPQHF,TGTGCCAGTAGTACCGGGACAGACAATCAGCCCCAGCATTTT
few,TRBV7-2,TRBD2,15,TRBJ2-7,CASSLASGSSYEQYF,TGTGCCAGCAGCTTAGCTAGCGGGAGCTCCTACGAGCAGTACTTC
.,TRBV4-1,.,15,TRBJ2-7,CASSQEGAVSYEQYF,TGCGCCAGCAGCCAAGAAGGAGCGGTCTCCTACGAGCAGTACTTC
once,TRBV10-3,TRBD1,15,TRBJ2-7,CAINSGTGGSYEQYF,TGTGCCATCAACTCCGGGACAGGGGGCTCCTACGAGCAGTACTTC
.,TRBV5-1,.,17,TRBJ2-1,CASRQFRGESSYNEQFF,TGCGCCAGCAGACAGTTCAGGGGCGAAAGCTCCTACAATGAGCAGTTCTTC
.,TRBV7-2,.,14,TRBJ1-4,CASSQTVANEKLFF,TGTGCCAGCAGCCAGACAGTTGCTAATGAAAAACTGTTTTTT
.,TRBV19,TRBD1,15,TRBJ1-2,CASSIDIQGSYGYTF,TGTGCCAGTAGTATAGACATACAGGGGAGCTATGGCTACACCTTC
.,TRBV29-1,TRBD2,15,TRBJ2-1,CSVESGLALGNEQFF,TGCAGCGTTGAATCGGGACTAGCGCTTGGAAATGAGCAGTTCTTC
.,TRBV4-2,TRBD2,17,TRBJ2-1,CASSQISNSGVGDEQFF,TGTGCCAGCAGCCAAATAAGTAATAGCGGGGTTGGGGATGAGCAGTTCTTC
.,TRBV3-1/TRBV3-2,.,15,TRBJ1-1,CASSQEAALNTEAFF,TGTGCCAGCAGCCAAGAGGCCGCCTTGAACACTGAAGCTTTCTTT
.,TRBV24-1,TRBD1,15,TRBJ2-2,CATRPGTAFTGELFF,TGTGCCACCAGACCCGGGACAGCTTTCACCGGGGAGCTGTTTTTT
.,TRBV28,.,13,TRBJ1-2,CASRKGRSPGYTF,TGTGCCAGCAGGAAGGGGCGCAGCCCTGGCTACACCTTC
.,TRBV7-2,TRBD2,12,TRBJ2-7,CASSGEGYEQYF,TGTGCCAGCAGCGGGGAGGGTTACGAGCAGTACTTC
few,TRBV4-3,.,13,TRBJ1-2,CASSRNRDRGYTF,TGCGCCAGCAGCCGGAACAGGGACCGGGGCTACACCTTC
few,TRBV5-6,TRBD1,16,TRBJ1-4,CASSLDRGFTNEKLFF,TGTGCCAGCAGCTTGGACAGGGGGTTCACTAATGAAAAACTGTTTTTT
.,TRBV7-3,.,15,TRBJ2-1,CASSFSGGGSNEQFF,TGTGCCAGCAGCTTTTCCGGGGGCGGGAGCAATGAGCAGTTCTTC
.,TRBV19,TRBD1,16,TRBJ2-7,CASRVSGTGVTYEQYF,TGTGCCAGTAGAGTGTCCGGGACAGGGGTGACCTACGAGCAGTACTTC
.,TRBV6-4,TRBD1,15,TRBJ2-3,CASSSQGAVTDTQYF,TGTGCCAGCAGTAGCCAGGGGGCTGTGACAGATACGCAGTATTTT
.,TRBV3-1/TRBV3-2,.,14,TRBJ1-3,CASSQGTGSDTIYF,TGTGCCAGCAGCCAAGGTACAGGTAGTGACACCATATATTTT
.,TRBV5-6,.,14,TRBJ1-4,CASSLISVNEKLFF,TGTGCCAGCAGCTTAATTTCGGTAAATGAAAAACTGTTTTTT
.,TRBV4-1,TRBD2,17,TRBJ2-2,CASSQRELAGGPGELFF,TGCGCCAGCAGCCAAAGGGAACTAGCGGGAGGTCCCGGGGAGCTGTTTTTT
.,TRBV28,.,15,TRBJ1-2,CASRPAGQGPYGYTF,TGTGCCAGCAGACCCGCGGGGCAGGGCCCCTATGGCTACACCTTC